The rows below give T cell receptor beta chains drawn from one sample of a study of cytotoxic CD8 clonotypes in ibrutinib-treated CLL. Profiling relied on immunoSEQ multiplex PCR, and the TCRdb table lists in-frame clones only, not all of them. The data contain over 150,000 clones, about 80% of them singletons. The sample was PBMCs, taken after 12 months of ibrutinib treatment. The receptors come from a human donor with chronic lymphocytic leukemia. Both conserved end residues are part of each CDR3. The D gene is left open where the match is weak. A clone size is listed for some rows: how often the clone was seen (once, few, many), or a class if it is expanded.

d_gene: TRBD1; abundance: few; v_gene: TRBV27; j_gene: TRBJ1-1; CDR3nt: TGTGCCAGCAGTTTAGGGTCGGACAGGGTGAACACTGAAGCTTTCTTT; CDR3aa: CASSLGSDRVNTEAFF
d_gene: -; abundance: -; v_gene: TRBV7-6; j_gene: TRBJ1-6; CDR3nt: TGTGCCAGCAGCTTCGGTTCACCCCTCCACTTT; CDR3aa: CASSFGSPLHF
d_gene: TRBD1; abundance: -; v_gene: TRBV11-3; j_gene: TRBJ2-1; CDR3nt: TGTGCCAGCAGCCCTGGGACAGGGGACAATGAGCAGTTCTTC; CDR3aa: CASSPGTGDNEQFF
d_gene: TRBD2; abundance: once; v_gene: TRBV6-5; j_gene: TRBJ2-3; CDR3nt: TGTGCCAGCAGTCTAGCGGGACTCGGGACAGATACGCAGTATTTT; CDR3aa: CASSLAGLGTDTQYF
d_gene: -; abundance: -; v_gene: TRBV21-1; j_gene: TRBJ1-5; CDR3nt: TGTGCCAGCATTGTACAGGGCGGTCAGCCCCAGCATTTT; CDR3aa: CASIVQGGQPQHF
d_gene: TRBD1; abundance: -; v_gene: TRBV6-5; j_gene: TRBJ2-7; CDR3nt: TGTGCCAGCAGCCCCGGACAGGTGGGGGCTTACGAGCAGTACTTC; CDR3aa: CASSPGQVGAYEQYF
d_gene: TRBD1; abundance: -; v_gene: TRBV7-2; j_gene: TRBJ1-3; CDR3nt: TGTGCCAGCACCTTCGACAGGGCTGCTGGAAACACCATATATTTT; CDR3aa: CASTFDRAAGNTIYF
d_gene: -; abundance: -; v_gene: TRBV4-3; j_gene: TRBJ2-6; CDR3nt: TGCGCCAGCAGCCAAGGGGGACGGGCCAACGTCCTGACTTTC; CDR3aa: CASSQGGRANVLTF
d_gene: -; abundance: -; v_gene: TRBV2; j_gene: TRBJ2-3; CDR3nt: TGTGCCAGCAGTGTGGGGGGGCTGAGGGCAGATACGCAGTATTTT; CDR3aa: CASSVGGLRADTQYF
d_gene: -; abundance: -; v_gene: TRBV9; j_gene: TRBJ1-3; CDR3nt: TGTGCCAGCAGCCCCCTCTACTCTGGAAACACCATATATTTT; CDR3aa: CASSPLYSGNTIYF
d_gene: TRBD1; abundance: once; v_gene: TRBV27; j_gene: TRBJ2-1; CDR3nt: TGTGCCAGCAGTTCTCCCAGGGGGCTGGGGAATGAGCAGTTCTTC; CDR3aa: CASSSPRGLGNEQFF
d_gene: -; abundance: -; v_gene: TRBV7-7; j_gene: TRBJ1-1; CDR3nt: TGTGCCAGCAGCCCTTCGGCCTCCATGAACACTGAAGCTTTCTTT; CDR3aa: CASSPSASMNTEAFF
d_gene: TRBD1; abundance: few; v_gene: TRBV18; j_gene: TRBJ2-4; CDR3nt: TGTGCCAGCTCACCCGGACAGGGGGCCAAAAACATTCAGTACTTC; CDR3aa: CASSPGQGAKNIQYF
d_gene: -; abundance: -; v_gene: TRBV6-1; j_gene: TRBJ2-7; CDR3nt: TGTGCCAGTCGGACCGGGACGGTCTCCTACGAGCAGTACTTC; CDR3aa: CASRTGTVSYEQYF
d_gene: TRBD2; abundance: once; v_gene: TRBV5-1; j_gene: TRBJ2-1; CDR3nt: TGCGCCAGCAGCGGAGGACTAGCGGAACACCGAAACAATGAGCAGTTCTTC; CDR3aa: CASSGGLAEHRNNEQFF
d_gene: TRBD1; abundance: -; v_gene: TRBV6-6; j_gene: TRBJ2-7; CDR3nt: TGTGCCAGTCGCGCCGGGACAGGGCCCTACGAGCAGTACTTC; CDR3aa: CASRAGTGPYEQYF
d_gene: -; abundance: -; v_gene: TRBV9; j_gene: TRBJ1-2; CDR3nt: TGTGCCAGCAGCATCGGACAGCCCGACTATGGCTACACCTTC; CDR3aa: CASSIGQPDYGYTF
d_gene: TRBD2; abundance: few; v_gene: TRBV7-2; j_gene: TRBJ2-7; CDR3nt: TGTGCCAGCAGCCTAGCGACTAGCGGGGGCTCCAGCTCCTACGAGCAGTACTTC; CDR3aa: CASSLATSGGSSSYEQYF
d_gene: -; abundance: -; v_gene: TRBV28; j_gene: TRBJ1-4; CDR3nt: TGTGCCAGCAGCCCGGACACTAGAAATGAAAAACTGTTTTTT; CDR3aa: CASSPDTRNEKLFF
d_gene: -; abundance: -; v_gene: TRBV10-2; j_gene: TRBJ2-7; CDR3nt: TGCGCCAGCAGCCCGCTACGGGACATCCACGAGCAGTACTTC; CDR3aa: CASSPLRDIHEQYF
d_gene: TRBD1; abundance: -; v_gene: TRBV19; j_gene: TRBJ1-2; CDR3nt: TGTGCCGTACGGGACAGGGATTCAGCTAACTATGGCTACACCTTC; CDR3aa: CAVRDRDSANYGYTF
d_gene: -; abundance: -; v_gene: TRBV27; j_gene: TRBJ1-1; CDR3nt: TGTGCCAGCCGTAAAGGGCAGGCAGCGAACACTGAAGCTTTCTTT; CDR3aa: CASRKGQAANTEAFF
d_gene: -; abundance: -; v_gene: TRBV28; j_gene: TRBJ2-1; CDR3nt: TGTGCCAGCGGGCTATTCGCGAGCTCCTACAATGAGCAGTTCTTC; CDR3aa: CASGLFASSYNEQFF
d_gene: -; abundance: -; v_gene: TRBV28; j_gene: TRBJ1-4; CDR3nt: TGTGCCAGCAGCCGCCCCCGAACAGGTCCGGGGAATGAAAAACTGTTTTTT; CDR3aa: CASSRPRTGPGNEKLFF
d_gene: -; abundance: -; v_gene: TRBV28; j_gene: TRBJ2-7; CDR3nt: TGTGCCAGCATAGGATCTAACTACGAGCAGTACTTC; CDR3aa: CASIGSNYEQYF
d_gene: -; abundance: -; v_gene: TRBV7-9; j_gene: TRBJ1-6; CDR3nt: TGTGCCACTGTAGAGACAGGAGCCGAGGGGCCCCTCCACTTT; CDR3aa: CATVETGAEGPLHF
d_gene: TRBD1; abundance: -; v_gene: TRBV11-3; j_gene: TRBJ1-1; CDR3nt: TGTGCCAGCAGCTCCGGCGGACAGGGGAACACTGAAGCTTTCTTT; CDR3aa: CASSSGGQGNTEAFF
d_gene: -; abundance: few; v_gene: TRBV10-3; j_gene: TRBJ1-1; CDR3nt: TGTGCCATCAGAAGCGAGATGAACACTGAAGCTTTCTTT; CDR3aa: CAIRSEMNTEAFF
d_gene: TRBD2; abundance: -; v_gene: TRBV4-1; j_gene: TRBJ2-3; CDR3nt: TGCGCCAGCAGTCAGCTAGCGGAAAGCACAGATACGCAGTATTTT; CDR3aa: CASSQLAESTDTQYF
d_gene: -; abundance: -; v_gene: TRBV28; j_gene: TRBJ2-7; CDR3nt: TGTGCCAGCAAGGAAAGAGGAACCTCTTACGAGCAGTACTTC; CDR3aa: CASKERGTSYEQYF
d_gene: -; abundance: -; v_gene: TRBV5-1; j_gene: TRBJ2-3; CDR3nt: TGCGCCAGCAGCGCGACGACAGGTAGCACAGATACGCAGTATTTT; CDR3aa: CASSATTGSTDTQYF
d_gene: -; abundance: -; v_gene: TRBV5-1; j_gene: TRBJ2-7; CDR3nt: TGCGCCAGCAGCTTGGCCGGGGGCCCGAGCTCCTACGAGCAGTACTTC; CDR3aa: CASSLAGGPSSYEQYF
d_gene: -; abundance: once; v_gene: TRBV10-3; j_gene: TRBJ1-1; CDR3nt: TGTGCCTTCACCCTAGGGGAATCACCGAACACTGAAGCTTTCTTT; CDR3aa: CAFTLGESPNTEAFF
d_gene: -; abundance: -; v_gene: TRBV18; j_gene: TRBJ1-1; CDR3nt: TGTGCCAGCTCAAACGGGCTTACTGACCTGAACACTGAAGCTTTCTTT; CDR3aa: CASSNGLTDLNTEAFF
d_gene: -; abundance: -; v_gene: TRBV6-1; j_gene: TRBJ1-4; CDR3nt: TGTGCCAGCAGTGAAGCGCTTCTAATACGACGAGGGGAAAAACTGTTTTTT; CDR3aa: CASSEALLIRRGEKLFF
d_gene: TRBD2; abundance: -; v_gene: TRBV5-6; j_gene: TRBJ2-3; CDR3nt: TGTGCCAGCAGCCCTCGGACTAGCGGGGGGGCCCTGGATACGCAGTATTTT; CDR3aa: CASSPRTSGGALDTQYF
d_gene: TRBD1; abundance: -; v_gene: TRBV5-6; j_gene: TRBJ1-3; CDR3nt: TGTGCCAGCAGCTTTGGACAGGGGGTGATTCGGGCAGGAGACACCATATATTTT; CDR3aa: CASSFGQGVIRAGDTIYF
d_gene: TRBD2; abundance: -; v_gene: TRBV15; j_gene: TRBJ2-7; CDR3nt: TGTGCCACCAGCAGAGATCTAGCGGAGTCCTACGAGCAGTACTTC; CDR3aa: CATSRDLAESYEQYF
d_gene: -; abundance: -; v_gene: TRBV11-3; j_gene: TRBJ2-7; CDR3nt: TGTGCCAGCAGCCCGTCAGGGGCCTCCTACGAGCAGTACTTC; CDR3aa: CASSPSGASYEQYF
d_gene: TRBD1; abundance: -; v_gene: TRBV7-2; j_gene: TRBJ1-2; CDR3nt: TGTGCCAGCAGCCCCCGGACAGGGGTGGAAGGCTACACCTTC; CDR3aa: CASSPRTGVEGYTF
d_gene: -; abundance: -; v_gene: TRBV7-7; j_gene: TRBJ2-7; CDR3nt: TGTGCCAGCAGCTTAAGGACGGGTTATTCTGAGGAGCAGTACTTC; CDR3aa: CASSLRTGYSEEQYF
d_gene: -; abundance: -; v_gene: TRBV7-8; j_gene: TRBJ1-1; CDR3nt: TGTGCCAGCAGCTGGGACAACAGGAACACTGAAGCTTTCTTT; CDR3aa: CASSWDNRNTEAFF
d_gene: TRBD2; abundance: -; v_gene: TRBV7-9; j_gene: TRBJ2-2; CDR3nt: TGTGCCAGCAGCATGACCACCGGTCGGGGGGCCGGGGAGCTGTTTTTT; CDR3aa: CASSMTTGRGAGELFF
d_gene: -; abundance: -; v_gene: TRBV14; j_gene: TRBJ2-7; CDR3nt: TGTGCCAGCAGCCAGGATCATCAACACCCCCGGACACAGATTTACGAGCAGTACTTC; CDR3aa: CASSQDHQHPRTQIYEQYF
d_gene: TRBD2; abundance: -; v_gene: TRBV7-9; j_gene: TRBJ2-1; CDR3nt: TGTGCCAGCAGCACCAATTTAGCGGGAGCGCTGGGTGAGCAGTTCTTC; CDR3aa: CASSTNLAGALGEQFF
d_gene: TRBD2; abundance: -; v_gene: TRBV5-1; j_gene: TRBJ2-1; CDR3nt: TGCGCCAGCAGCTTTGGACTAGCGGGAGGCGCTGAGCAGTTCTTC; CDR3aa: CASSFGLAGGAEQFF
d_gene: TRBD2; abundance: -; v_gene: TRBV11-3; j_gene: TRBJ2-3; CDR3nt: TGTGCCAGCAGCTTAGATAGCCGAGCGGGGGGCACAGATACGCAGTATTTT; CDR3aa: CASSLDSRAGGTDTQYF
d_gene: -; abundance: -; v_gene: TRBV7-9; j_gene: TRBJ2-3; CDR3nt: TGTGCCAGCAGCTTAGATTCGGGGCGGGCAGATACGCAGTATTTT; CDR3aa: CASSLDSGRADTQYF
d_gene: TRBD1; abundance: -; v_gene: TRBV5-1; j_gene: TRBJ1-1; CDR3nt: TGCGCCAGCAGCTCCCAGGGGGGGCCCACTGAAGCTTTCTTT; CDR3aa: CASSSQGGPTEAFF
d_gene: -; abundance: -; v_gene: TRBV7-3; j_gene: TRBJ2-1; CDR3nt: TGTGCCAGCAGCTACGATGGGGATCGGGCCGATGAGCAGTTCTTC; CDR3aa: CASSYDGDRADEQFF
d_gene: TRBD2; abundance: -; v_gene: TRBV28; j_gene: TRBJ2-3; CDR3nt: TGTGCCAGCACCTCTCCTAGCGGGGGGACAGATACGCAGTATTTT; CDR3aa: CASTSPSGGTDTQYF
d_gene: TRBD1; abundance: -; v_gene: TRBV7-9; j_gene: TRBJ2-7; CDR3nt: TGTGCCAGCAGCACCGGGACAGGGCCCGAGCAGTACTTC; CDR3aa: CASSTGTGPEQYF
d_gene: -; abundance: -; v_gene: TRBV19; j_gene: TRBJ1-1; CDR3nt: TGTGCCAGTACTACAGGGAGAACAGTCACTGAAGCTTTCTTT; CDR3aa: CASTTGRTVTEAFF
d_gene: -; abundance: -; v_gene: TRBV28; j_gene: TRBJ2-7; CDR3nt: TGTGCCAGCAGTGAGGTCCGGCAGGGGCCCGAGCAGTACTTC; CDR3aa: CASSEVRQGPEQYF
d_gene: -; abundance: few; v_gene: TRBV18; j_gene: TRBJ1-1; CDR3nt: TGTGCCAGCTCGGGTAAATTGGGATCTAACACTGAAGCTTTCTTT; CDR3aa: CASSGKLGSNTEAFF
d_gene: TRBD1; abundance: -; v_gene: TRBV15; j_gene: TRBJ1-2; CDR3nt: TGTGCCACCAGCACCCGACAGGGGGCATACTATGGCTACACCTTC; CDR3aa: CATSTRQGAYYGYTF
d_gene: -; abundance: -; v_gene: TRBV2; j_gene: TRBJ2-3; CDR3nt: TGTGCCAGCAGTGAAAAGGGGGGACTACCTCTGATAAGGACAGATACGCAGTATTTT; CDR3aa: CASSEKGGLPLIRTDTQYF
d_gene: TRBD1; abundance: -; v_gene: TRBV28; j_gene: TRBJ1-2; CDR3nt: TGTGCCAGCAGACCGGGACAGGGCATTAGAGGCTATGGCTACACCTTC; CDR3aa: CASRPGQGIRGYGYTF
d_gene: TRBD2; abundance: -; v_gene: TRBV4-3; j_gene: TRBJ2-5; CDR3nt: TGCGCCAGCAGCCAAGATTGGACTAGCGGGGGGGCCAAAGAGACCCAGTACTTC; CDR3aa: CASSQDWTSGGAKETQYF